This TCR beta chain is from a study of regulatory T cells in long-lasting Graves disease. There are many counts of this clonotype. One end of the junction does not line up with germline, which may come from a read error. This CDR3 has 14 amino acids. From germline, CDR1 is SGHAT and CDR2 FQNNGV. The time point here: newly diagnosed GD, antithyroid drugs for less than 3 months. PBMC-derived RNA was used for the TCR library. Arm-PCR of CDR3 regions and iRepertoire HTBI primers were the basis on which TCR beta libraries were built. TCRdb recomputed calls from the multiplex PCR reads with MiXCR, one row per CDR3 protein. Of hundreds of thousands of distinct CDR3 sequences listed, about 20% are singletons.

The rearrangement uses TRBV11-2 and TRBJ2-7; D may be TRBD2 (6 bases). The clonotype originates from a female donor with Graves disease. Source: peripheral blood mononuclear cells (PBMCs), taken at new diagnosis, from a patient treated with antithyroid drugs. Here the CDR3 reads CASTLSGWSYEQYF. CDR3 in DNA: TGTGCCAGCACCTTAAGCGGGTGGTCCTACGAGCAGTACTTC.